One and the same sample provided the 24 T cell receptor beta chains below, sequenced in a study of blood T cell repertoires in COVID-19. Libraries were prepared by immunoSEQ multiplex PCR; TCRdb keeps only in-frame clonotypes and omits some of them. The sample lists some 50,000 clones, 70% to 90% seen once, with 14% in the top ten. Sequenced sample: peripheral blood. Source of these receptors: a human donor in a cohort sampled during active COVID-19.

The genes are TRBV4-3 and TRBJ1-5; TRBD1 matches at 7 bases. Germline V gene lookup returns CDR1 LGHNA and CDR2 YSLEER. J was trimmed by 7 bases and V by 1 base; bases with no gene match: 4. The CDR3 length is 14 residues. This chain's CDR3 is CASSQGTGEQPQHF. The CDR3 nucleotides are TGCGCCAGCAGCCAAGGAACAGGGGAACAGCCCCAGCATTTT.

J is TRBJ1-2 and V is TRBV19; possible D gene TRBD1, 5 bases. This CDR3 has 14 amino acids. Germline values: CDR1 LNHDA, CDR2 SQIVND (reference sequence). The ends were cut back, 3 bases at V and 8 bases at J, with 16 bases in the middle. CDR3 in amino acids: CASSIQSGGVGYTF. CDR3 DNA sequence: TGTGCCAGTAGTATTCAATCCGGGGGGGTAGGCTACACCTTC.

J is TRBJ1-1 and V is TRBV18; D gene unclear. This CDR3 spans 13 amino acids. Germline V gene lookup returns CDR1 KGHSH and CDR2 LQKENI. V was trimmed by 4 bases and J by 2 bases, leaving 8 bases between them. The CDR3 nucleotides read TGTGCCAGCTCACTAGACATTAACACTGAAGCTTTCTTT. This encodes CASSLDINTEAFF.

This rearrangement joins TRBV7-3 to TRBJ2-5; D call uncertain. The CDR3 extends over 13 amino acids. The germline V and J ends were trimmed by 5 bases and 4 bases, with 11 bases remaining between them. From germline, CDR1 is SGHTA and CDR2 FQGTGA. CDR3 sequence (DNA): TGTGCCAGCAGCCGGAGTAAGTCAGAGACCCAGTACTTC. Protein: CASSRSKSETQYF.

This clone has a single count. The chain uses TRBV25-1 and TRBJ1-4, with a weak D call TRBD1 (6 bases). Germline CDR1 is MGHDK and CDR2 is SYGVNS. The length of the CDR3 is 13 residues. V was trimmed by 6 bases and J by 8 bases, leaving 13 bases between them. The CDR3 sequence is CASRDSPREKLFF. The CDR3 DNA reads TGTGCCAGCAGGGACAGTCCTAGGGAAAAACTGTTTTTT.

The V and J genes are TRBV18 and TRBJ2-1, with D perhaps TRBD2 (6 bases). The CDR3 covers 12 residues. V lost 1 base and J lost 8, with 6 bases in between. CDR1 and CDR2 (germline): KGHSH, LQKENI. The CDR3 reads CASSPQRDEQFF. The DNA for the CDR3 is TGTGCCAGCTCACCACAGCGGGATGAGCAGTTCTTC.

V gene TRBV7-9 combines with J gene TRBJ2-1, with no clear D. The CDR3 is made up of 14 amino acids. Looked up from germline, CDR1 is SEHNR and CDR2 is FQNEAQ (reference sequence). V lost 5 bases and J 9 bases, leaving 17 bases between the germline ends. The CDR3 nucleotides read TGTGCCAGCAGCCCCCCTGCCCAGTCGGGTGAGCAGTTCTTC. This gives the protein CASSPPAQSGEQFF.

The chain is built from TRBV28 and TRBJ2-7, with 10 nucleotides matching TRBD2. The CDR3 is 18 residues long. CDR1 is MDHEN, CDR2 SYDVKM, per germline. Trimming removed 3 bases from V and 1 base from J; junction bases left unmatched: 12. In DNA form, the CDR3 reads TGTGCCAGCAGTTTCGGTCCTAGCGGGAGAGGTCTTTCCTACGAGCAGTACTTC. This codes for CASSFGPSGRGLSYEQYF.

The chain recombines TRBV5-4 with TRBJ2-1; 13 bases are shared with TRBD2. The V and J ends lost 1 base and 9 bases, in that order; junction bases with no gene match: 4. Germline V gene sequence: CDR1 SGHNT, CDR2 YYREEE (reference sequence). There are 15 residues in the CDR3. The CDR3 bases are TGTGCCAGCAGCTTGTGGACTAGCGGGGGCGGTGAGCAGTTCTTC. As protein: CASSLWTSGGGEQFF.

The gene calls are TRBV30 and TRBJ1-1, with TRBD1 as a possible D gene (5 bases). V lost 1 base to trimming and J lost 3 bases, with 15 bases between them. Germline CDR1 reads GTSNPN; CDR2 reads SVGIG (reference sequence). This CDR3 is built from 15 residues. The CDR3 DNA is TGTGCCTGGAGTGGCTTAGGAGGGGTGGACACTGAAGCTTTCTTT. It yields the protein CAWSGLGGVDTEAFF.

The rearrangement links TRBV27 to TRBJ1-4; D is perhaps TRBD1 (6 bases). Germline V gene sequence: CDR1 MNHEY, CDR2 SMNVEV (reference sequence). The CDR3 is made up of 14 amino acids. V was trimmed by 3 bases and J by 6 bases, leaving 11 bases between them. CDR3 bases: TGTGCCAGCAGTTTGAACAGGGCTGATGAAAAACTGTTTTTT. It yields the protein CASSLNRADEKLFF.

This rearrangement joins TRBV19 to TRBJ2-3; 11 bases are shared with TRBD2. Germline loops: CDR1 LNHDA, CDR2 SQIVND (reference sequence). Losses at the gene ends were 6 bases for V and 2 bases for J; bases not matched to a gene: 4. The CDR3 totals 15 residues. The CDR3 sequence: CASRGLAATTDTQYF. CDR3 coding DNA: TGTGCCAGTAGGGGACTAGCGGCTACCACAGATACGCAGTATTTT.

J is TRBJ1-2 and V is TRBV5-1; tentatively, D is TRBD1 (5 bases). Trimming took off 1 base at V and 4 bases at J, with 11 bases between the two ends. This CDR3 has 14 amino acids. Germline V gene lookup returns CDR1 SGHRS and CDR2 YFSETQ. This chain's CDR3 is CASSLRGFFYGYTF. DNA of the CDR3: TGCGCCAGCAGCTTGCGGGGGTTCTTCTATGGCTACACCTTC.

This chain connects TRBV5-4 to TRBJ2-5, with D maybe TRBD2 (7 bases). Germline CDR1 SGHNT, CDR2 YYREEE (reference sequence). This CDR3 has 14 residues. Trimming left V 3 bases short and J 7 bases short, with 16 bases between. CDR3 DNA: TGTGCCAGCAGCTATGACCAGAGGGGGGGGACCCAGTACTTC. Translated: CASSYDQRGGTQYF.

This clone was counted a single time. This chain joins TRBV30 and TRBJ1-5; TRBD1 matches 7 bases. The CDR3 has 15 residues. Germline lookup yields CDR1 GTSNPN and CDR2 SVGIG (reference sequence). Trimming at V came to 7 bases and at J to 2 bases, leaving 11 bases not matched to a gene. The DNA of the CDR3 is TGTGCCTATACACAGGGGTACCTCGGCAATCAGCCCCAGCATTTT. Translating it yields CAYTQGYLGNQPQHF.

The chain is built from TRBV28 and TRBJ2-7, with 8 bases fitting TRBD1. The germline gives CDR1 MDHEN, CDR2 SYDVKM. The CDR3 has 14 amino acids. Trimming removed 5 bases from V and 3 bases from J; junction bases left unmatched: 6. As DNA, the CDR3 is TGTGCCAGCAGTCCGGGACAGGTGGGCTACGAGCAGTACTTC. Its translation is CASSPGQVGYEQYF. The full variable domain, in which reference TRBV28 and TRBJ2-7 provide the parts outside the CDR3, is DVKVTQSSRYLVKRTGEKVFLECVQDMDHENMFWYRQDPGLGLRLIYFSYDVKMKEKGDIPEGYSVSREKKERFSLILESASTNQTSMYLCASSPGQVGYEQYFGPGTRLTVT.

This chain uses TRBV7-9 with TRBJ2-7, with TRBD1 as a possible D gene (5 bases). Germline assignment: CDR1 SEHNR and CDR2 FQNEAQ (reference sequence). Trimming cost V 3 bases and J 7 bases, with 22 bases left between them. There are 16 residues in the CDR3. CDR3 DNA: TGTGCCAGCAGCTTCCGACAGCCTCCTTTCGACTGGGAGCAGTACTTC. It codes for CASSFRQPPFDWEQYF.

This clone was detected only once. The chain is built from TRBV19 and TRBJ2-7; the match to TRBD2 covers 12 bases. The V segment lost 3 bases and the J segment 0 bases; nucleotides outside the gene matches: 9. Germline V lookup: CDR1 LNHDA, CDR2 SQIVND (reference sequence). The length of the CDR3 is 18 residues. The DNA for the CDR3 is TGTGCCAGTAGTATCAGGACTAGCGGGGTAGAAAGCTCCTACGAGCAGTACTTC. It encodes CASSIRTSGVESSYEQYF.

In this sample, this clone turned up a few times. The chain links TRBV19 to TRBJ1-3; D is perhaps TRBD1 (5 bases). This CDR3 has 14 amino acids. Germline V CDR1 and CDR2: LNHDA, SQIVND (reference sequence). Trimming pared 7 bases from V and 2 bases from J, leaving 12 bases between. CDR3 protein: CASIPGGTGNTIYF. The DNA of the CDR3 is TGTGCCAGTATTCCGGGGGGGACTGGAAACACCATATATTTT.

This clone has a single count. The chain is built from TRBV7-3 and TRBJ2-7, with 7 positions matching TRBD1. Germline CDR1 reads SGHTA; CDR2 reads FQGTGA. Unmatched junction bases numbered 7, after V lost 5 bases and J lost 6 bases. CDR3 size: 13 residues. CDR3 loop: CASSPTRDSEQYF. The CDR3 DNA is TGTGCCAGCAGCCCAACAAGGGACAGCGAGCAGTACTTC.

This rearrangement joins TRBV5-6 to TRBJ1-2; 7 bases align to TRBD1. The V gene end was trimmed by 0 bases and the J gene end by 1 base; junction bases not matched to a gene: 6. The length of the CDR3 is 16 residues. Germline V gene sequence: CDR1 SGHDT, CDR2 YYEEEE. The CDR3 bases are TGTGCCAGCAGCTTGGTTGGGGACAGATATAACTATGGCTACACCTTC. It is translated as CASSLVGDRYNYGYTF.

In this sample, this clone turned up once. CDR3 loop: CASSLWTSGNNEQFF. The CDR3 DNA reads as TGTGCCAGCAGCTTATGGACTAGCGGGAACAATGAGCAGTTCTTC. The chain employs TRBV7-2 and TRBJ2-1; 12 positions agree with TRBD2. CDR1 is SGHTA and CDR2 is FQGNSA in the germline V gene. V shed 2 bases, J shed 5 bases, and the junction held 1 base outside the gene matches. The CDR3 has 15 amino acids.

This sequence joins TRBV19 and TRBJ2-3; 8 nucleotides agree with TRBD1. This CDR3 has 15 residues. The germline CDR1 and CDR2 sequences are LNHDA and SQIVND (reference sequence). The V gene end was trimmed by 7 bases and the J gene end by 3 bases; junction bases not matched to a gene: 9. The CDR3 loop reads CASTSGQVWTDTQYF. For the CDR3, the DNA is TGTGCCAGTACCTCGGGACAGGTATGGACAGATACGCAGTATTTT.

CDR3 residues: CASSSATGMKGNTIYF. The CDR3, as DNA: TGTGCCAGCAGCTCTGCGACAGGGATGAAAGGAAACACCATATATTTT. This sequence joins TRBV11-1 and TRBJ1-3; 7 nucleotides line up with TRBD1. The CDR3 has 16 residues. Germline-derived CDR1 and CDR2 are SGHAT and FQDESV (reference sequence). V was clipped by 4 bases and J by 4 bases; unmatched bases: 10.